This T cell receptor (beta chain) comes out of a study of T-cell reconstitution after alpha-beta-depleted transplantation in children. TCRbeta library construction was performed incorporating unique molecular identifiers. MiXCR was run by TCRdb on the PCR reads, yielding one entry per CDR3 protein. This sample has some 590,000 distinct CDR3 sequences; 10% occur once, and the top ten carry 3.5% to 5%. Germline V gene lookup returns CDR1 MNHEY and CDR2 SMNVEV (reference sequence). The CDR3 sequence is 16 residues long. With 6 bases clipped from V and 3 bases from J, the junction kept 13 bases outside the gene matches.

This material consisted of PBMCs from the stem cell graft donor, taken from the stem cell graft. The TCR comes from a human donor who donated a stem cell graft to a child with acute myeloid leukemia. The chain is built from TRBV27 and TRBJ2-7; TRBD1 agrees at 8 bases. In nucleotides, the CDR3 is TGTGCCAGCAGGGAGTTGACAGGGGCGTCCCTCTACGAGCAGTACTTC. Residues: CASRELTGASLYEQYF.